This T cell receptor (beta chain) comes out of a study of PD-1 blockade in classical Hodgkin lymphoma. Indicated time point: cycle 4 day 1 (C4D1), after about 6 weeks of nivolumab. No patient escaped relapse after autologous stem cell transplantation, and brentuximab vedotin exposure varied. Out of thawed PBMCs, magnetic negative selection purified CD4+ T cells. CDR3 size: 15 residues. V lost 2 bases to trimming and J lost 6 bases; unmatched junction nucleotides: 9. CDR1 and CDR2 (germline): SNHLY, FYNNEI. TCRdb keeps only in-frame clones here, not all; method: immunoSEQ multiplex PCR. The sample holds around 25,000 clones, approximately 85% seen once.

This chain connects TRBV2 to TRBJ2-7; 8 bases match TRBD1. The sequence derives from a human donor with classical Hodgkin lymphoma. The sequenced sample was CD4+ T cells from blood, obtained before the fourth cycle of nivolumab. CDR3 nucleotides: TGTGCCAGCAGTGAACTGACAGGGGCCCCTGGCGAGCAGTACTTC. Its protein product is CASSELTGAPGEQYF.